This is a list of T cell receptor beta chains from one sample in a study of cytomegalovirus exposure and HLA in healthy donors. Using immunoSEQ multiplex PCR, the repertoire was profiled, and TCRdb retains in-frame clones only, with some absent. Among under 65,000 clones listed, around 80% were seen once. What was sequenced was PBMCs. All receptors come from a man in his thirties or forties in good health and CMV-seropositive. Both conserved end residues are part of each CDR3. Each record gives: J gene, D gene, V gene, clone size, CDR3 DNA, CDR3 protein. A D gene is named only where the DNA matches it firmly. Expanded clones get a size class; other rows say once, few or many, or leave the size out.

>TRBJ1-3|.|TRBV11-3|.
TGTGCCAGCAGCTTATCCTCCGGAAACACCATATATTTT
CASSLSSGNTIYF
>TRBJ2-1|.|TRBV28|.
TGTGCCAGCAGTCGCATATTCGTAAGGGGTGGGAAAAGCTCCTACAATGAGCAGTTCTTC
CASSRIFVRGGKSSYNEQFF
>TRBJ1-6|.|TRBV30|.
TGTGCCTGGTTAACGGGGGGTTCAGTCGGTTCACCCCTCCACTTT
CAWLTGGSVGSPLHF
>TRBJ2-5|TRBD1|TRBV11-2|.
TGTGCCAGCAGCTCAGGGGACAGGGTAGAAGAGACCCAGTACTTC
CASSSGDRVEETQYF
>TRBJ2-2|TRBD1|TRBV7-6|.
TGTGCCAGCAGCTTTGGACAGGGGCCGAACACCGGGGAGCTGTTTTTT
CASSFGQGPNTGELFF
>TRBJ2-3|.|TRBV7-9|.
TGTGCCAGCAGCCATGACAGCCACGGTACGCAGTATTTT
CASSHDSHGTQYF
>TRBJ2-7|TRBD2|TRBV28|.
TGTGCCAGCAGTTTAAGACTAGCGGGGGCTGGCGAGCAGTACTTC
CASSLRLAGAGEQYF
>TRBJ1-6|.|TRBV9|.
TGTGCCAGCAGCGTAGGGGGAGGGACCTATAATTCACCCCTCCACTTT
CASSVGGGTYNSPLHF
>TRBJ1-2|TRBD1|TRBV7-6|.
TGTGCCAGCAGCTCGATACAGGGGCCGGATTGGAACTACACCTTC
CASSSIQGPDWNYTF
>TRBJ1-2|.|TRBV19|few
TGTGCCAGTAGTATGGACAGAAGGGATGGCTACACCTTC
CASSMDRRDGYTF